This T cell receptor beta chain is drawn from a study of blood T cells in healthy people across ages. Study-wide points: Donor CMV status was unknown, possibly confounding expanded clonotype changes.

V gave up 5 bases and J gave up 8 bases, with 15 bases separating them. Germline values: CDR1 SGHTA, CDR2 FQGNSA. The CDR3 runs to 14 residues. Every participating donor contributed 8 to 10 milliliters of peripheral blood through a draw. With a J-beta primer mix and a sample-barcoded 5' primer, a second PCR ran roughly 6 to 11 cycles. TCRdb redid the calling of the 5' RACE reads with MiXCR, one entry per CDR3 protein. The repertoire holds 800,000 or so distinct CDR3 sequences, with around 25% as singletons. Concerning this clonotype: Antigen: not known.

The same specimen was also included in a second study, on T cells of mothers and their children. That work states: Whether pairs are related or unrelated, thymic selection shapes their TCR recombination output in much the same way. Versus unrelated pairs, overlap was slightly higher in related mother-child pairs, without reaching significance.

The source of this sequence is a boy younger than 18 in good health. What was sequenced was blood. The chain couples TRBV7-2 to TRBJ1-4, with D possibly being TRBD1 (6 bases). The CDR3 reads CASSLRGGMEKLFF. In DNA form, the CDR3 reads TGTGCCAGCAGCCTGAGGGGGGGTATGGAAAAACTGTTTTTT.